This entry lists 13 T cell receptor beta chains sequenced from one sample in a study of low-dose radiotherapy and immunotherapy resistance in tumors. Covering alpha and beta chains, TRAV- and TRBV-specific primers were used for the first-strand cDNA. Both a constant-region primer and a V-primer adapter served to amplify TCRs across roughly 20 PCR cycles. TCRdb re-analysed the reads in MiXCR, keeping a single row per CDR3 protein. The sample yields 100,000 or so distinct CDR3 sequences, less than 25% seen once. Time point of the sample: after trial treatment. Treatment here: LDRT plus nivolumab, ipilimumab, low-dose cyclophosphamide and aspirin (RACIN trial). Sequenced here: PBMCs, sampled after low-dose radiotherapy plus immunotherapy. All receptors derive from a male donor with prostate cancer.

On this clonotype itself: One base separates it from a far larger clone, so it is likely a read error. This chain uses TRBV10-3 with TRBJ2-1; 8 nucleotides agree with TRBD1. The ends lost 0 bases at V and 10 bases at J; junction bases unmatched: 20. Germline V gene sequence: CDR1 ENHRY, CDR2 SYGVKD. This CDR3 is 19 amino acids long. CDR3 nucleotide sequence: TGTGCCATCAGTGAGTCCCCTCTTGACAGGGGCCTATCCTCCTACGAGCAGTTCTTC. Amino acid sequence: CAISESPLDRGLSSYEQFF.

This clonotype was recorded many times. The chain couples TRBV30 to TRBJ2-2; D is perhaps TRBD1 or TRBD2 (5 bases each). With 2 bases removed from V and 4 bases from J, the gap between germline ends came to 11 bases. Per the germline V gene, CDR1 is GTSNPN and CDR2 is SVGIG (reference sequence). The CDR3 has 14 amino acids. As DNA, the CDR3 is TGTGCCTGGAGTAGGGGACCGTCCACCGGGGAGCTGTTTTTT. Translated: CAWSRGPSTGELFF.

This clonotype has ten or more counts. This chain joins TRBV2 and TRBJ2-5, with 10 bases aligning to TRBD2. V lost 6 bases and J lost 4; bases outside the gene matches: 8. Germline CDR1 is SNHLY and CDR2 is FYNNEI. The CDR3 has 15 amino acids. The CDR3 coding sequence is TGTGCCAGCAGAGCAGCGGGGGGGGATTTAGAGACCCAGTACTTC. Translating it yields CASRAAGGDLETQYF.

CDR3 sequence: CASRKTGGAGETQYF. The CDR3 region has the DNA TGTGCCAGCAGGAAAACAGGGGGCGCGGGAGAGACCCAGTACTTC. V is TRBV2 and J is TRBJ2-5; TRBD1 agrees at 9 bases. The CDR3 is 15 residues long. Germline assignment: CDR1 SNHLY and CDR2 FYNNEI. The V and J ends lost 6 bases and 4 bases, in that order; junction bases with no gene match: 9.

This clonotype has a count of ten or more. The V call is TRBV6-2 or TRBV6-3, the J call TRBJ2-3; possibly TRBD1 or TRBD2 for D (6 bases each). V was trimmed by 2 bases and J by 5 bases, leaving 20 bases between them. CDR3 size: 17 residues. CDR1 is MNHEY and CDR2 is SVGEGT in the germline V gene. The CDR3 DNA reads TGTGCCAGCAGTTACGCCGACGGTTCAAAGGGGGGAGATACGCAGTATTTT. Its protein is CASSYADGSKGGDTQYF.

A note on this clonotype: A much bigger clone sits one base away, suggesting this may be a read error. The V gene is TRBV25-1, the J gene TRBJ2-3; D is possibly TRBD2 (6 bases). Per the germline V gene, CDR1 is MGHDK and CDR2 is SYGVNS. V was shortened by 8 bases and J by 5 bases, with 11 bases between the two germline ends. The CDR3 loop spans 12 amino acids. In DNA form, the CDR3 reads TGTGCCAGCGGTGGAGGGGTAGATACGCAGTATTTT. Amino acid sequence: CASGGGVDTQYF.

This clonotype turned up a few times. The chain recombines TRBV5-1 with TRBJ1-1; 10 bases map to TRBD1. This CDR3 region has 14 residues. Trimming cost V 4 bases and J 3 bases; bases outside gene matches: 3. Germline V CDR1 and CDR2: SGHRS, YFSETQ. CDR3 region: CASSRTGGDTEAFF. The DNA for the CDR3 is TGCGCCAGCAGCCGGACAGGGGGAGACACTGAAGCTTTCTTT.

This clonotype was counted between two and nine times. The chain carries TRBV6-1 and TRBJ2-5; D unclear. V lost 6 bases and J lost 2, with 10 bases in between. The germline CDR1 and CDR2 sequences are MNHNS and SASEGT. The CDR3 has 13 amino acids. The CDR3 protein is CASSQQLQETQYF. The CDR3 DNA follows: TGTGCCAGCAGCCAACAGTTACAAGAGACCCAGTACTTC.

This clonotype was found a few times. This is likely an artifact of a read error, given a far larger clone one base away. This sequence joins TRBV6-2 or TRBV6-3 and TRBJ2-3; 7 bases fit TRBD1. Germline V gives CDR1 MNHEY, CDR2 SVGEGT. Trimming cost V 5 bases and J 2 bases; bases outside gene matches: 7. The CDR3 runs to 15 residues. The CDR3 nucleotides are TGTGCCAGCAGTGACCCGGACAGGATCACAGATACGCAGTATTTT. Translation: CASSDPDRITDTQYF.

Note on this clonotype: This may be a read error, as it is one base from a much larger clone. V gene TRBV5-8 combines with J gene TRBJ2-1; 8 nucleotides match TRBD2. The germline gives CDR1 SGHTS, CDR2 YDEGEE. V gave up 0 bases and J gave up 5 bases; unmatched junction bases: 1. The CDR3 has 14 amino acids. CDR3 coding DNA: TGTGCCAGCAGCTTGGTCGGGGGGGACAATGAGCAGTTCTTC. This encodes CASSLVGGDNEQFF.

With regard to this clonotype: This likely traces to a read error, being one base from a far larger clone. V and J are TRBV6-1 and TRBJ1-3; unclear D gene. The CDR3 has 13 residues. Germline-derived CDR1 and CDR2 are MNHNS and SASEGT. CDR3 DNA sequence: TGTGCCAGCAGTACCCTCTCTGGAAACCCCATATATTTT. The encoded protein is CASSTLSGNPIYF.

This clonotype was picked up many times. The CDR3 region has the DNA TGTGCCAGCAGTTCCCGGTGGGTGGGTGAGCAGTTCTTC. Translating it yields CASSSRWVGEQFF. The V gene is TRBV12-3 or TRBV12-4, the J gene TRBJ2-1; no definite D call. The germline V and J ends were trimmed by 4 bases and 9 bases, with 13 bases remaining between them. The CDR3 runs 13 residues.

In its sample, this clonotype was seen many times. The V call is TRBV5-1, the J call TRBJ1-5; 7 nucleotides align to TRBD1. This CDR3 comprises 16 residues. The V gene end was trimmed by 5 bases and the J gene end by 0 bases; junction bases not matched to a gene: 8. Germline V gene sequence: CDR1 SGHRS, CDR2 YFSETQ. The CDR3 sequence: CASSLGDSFSNQPQHF. DNA for the CDR3: TGCGCCAGCAGTCTGGGGGACAGCTTTAGCAATCAGCCCCAGCATTTT. The whole variable domain, filled in from reference TRBV5-1 and TRBJ1-5, reads KAGVTQTPRYLIKTRGQQVTLSCSPISGHRSVSWYQQTPGQGLQFLFEYFSETQRNKGNFPGRFSGRQFSNSRSEMNVSTLELGDSALYLCASSLGDSFSNQPQHFGDGTRLSIL.